The next 20 T cell receptor beta chains were all read from a single sample in a study of blood T cell repertoires in COVID-19. Some clones are missing from TCRdb's copy, which holds only in-frame ones; the method was immunoSEQ multiplex PCR. Among fewer than 300,000 clones listed, 75% to 95% were seen once. The source material was peripheral blood. The origin of the receptors is a person under 35 with COVID-19, enrolled during active disease.

J is TRBJ2-3 and V is TRBV25-1, with 13 bases that match TRBD2. The V gene end was trimmed by 6 bases and the J gene end by 2 bases; junction bases not matched to a gene: 2. The CDR3 extends over 15 amino acids. Germline V gene sequence: CDR1 MGHDK, CDR2 SYGVNS. The CDR3 sequence: CASRGTSGATDTQYF. CDR3 nucleotide sequence: TGTGCCAGCAGGGGGACTAGCGGGGCCACAGATACGCAGTATTTT. The variable domain in full, completed from reference TRBV25-1 and TRBJ2-3, reads EADIYQTPRYLVIGTGKKITLECSQTMGHDKMYWYQQDPGMELHLIHYSYGVNSTEKGDLSSESTVSRIRTEHFPLTLESARPSHTSQYLCASRGTSGATDTQYFGPGTRLTVL.

The chain joins TRBV11-2 to TRBJ2-6; possibly TRBD1 for D (5 bases). The CDR3 is 17 residues long. Germline V gene sequence: CDR1 SGHAT, CDR2 FQNNGV. Trimming removed 4 bases from V and 0 bases from J, with 13 bases in between. The CDR3: CASSSRVSLSGANVLTF. The CDR3 coding sequence is TGTGCCAGCAGCTCCAGGGTGTCTCTCTCTGGGGCCAACGTCCTGACTTTC. Together with reference TRBV11-2 and TRBJ2-6, the CDR3 gives the full variable domain: EAGVAQSPRYKIIEKRQSVAFWCNPISGHATLYWYQQILGQGPKLLIQFQNNGVVDDSQLPKDRFSAERLKGVDSTLKIQPAKLEDSAVYLCASSSRVSLSGANVLTFGAGSRLTVL.

V usage is TRBV25-1 and J usage is TRBJ2-7, with 8 bases lining up with TRBD1. The germline gives CDR1 MGHDK, CDR2 SYGVNS. This CDR3 comprises 14 residues. V lost 4 bases and J lost 1; bases outside the gene matches: 3. The CDR3 DNA reads as TGTGCCAGCAGTGTTACAGGGGGGTCCTACGAGCAGTACTTC. Residues: CASSVTGGSYEQYF.

The V call is TRBV15, the J call TRBJ2-5; perhaps TRBD2 as D (6 bases). The CDR3 contains 15 residues. V lost 1 base, J lost 4 bases, and 13 bases lay in between. The V gene's germline CDR1 is LNHNV and CDR2 YYDKDF (reference sequence). The CDR3 is CATSRARGGRETQYF. The CDR3 nucleotides are TGTGCCACCAGCAGAGCTCGGGGAGGCCGAGAGACCCAGTACTTC.

The chain combines TRBV3-1 (or the pseudogene TRBV3-2) with TRBJ2-2; TRBD2 is a possible D gene (5 bases). Germline V gene lookup returns CDR1 LGHDT and CDR2 YNNKEL (reference sequence). The CDR3 consists of 14 residues. V was shortened by 1 base and J by 4 bases, with 7 bases between the two germline ends. This chain's CDR3 is CASSQVRGTGELFF. In DNA form, the CDR3 reads TGTGCCAGCAGCCAAGTCCGGGGCACCGGGGAGCTGTTTTTT.

The rearrangement joins TRBV5-6 to TRBJ2-1, with D perhaps TRBD1 (6 bases). CDR3 length: 14 residues. Germline values: CDR1 SGHDT, CDR2 YYEEEE. Between the trimmed V and J ends, which lost 4 bases and 4 bases, there was a span of 12 bases. The CDR3 DNA sequence: TGTGCCAGCAGCCCTGGACAGCTATACAATGAGCAGTTCTTC. Protein sequence: CASSPGQLYNEQFF. Full variable domain (missing parts from reference TRBV5-6 and TRBJ2-1): DAGVTQSPTHLIKTRGQQVTLRCSPKSGHDTVSWYQQALGQGPQFIFQYYEEEERQRGNFPDRFSGHQFPNYSSELNVNALLLGDSALYLCASSPGQLYNEQFFGPGTRLTVL.

V gene TRBV6-1 combines with J gene TRBJ1-2; D gene uncertain. Per the germline V gene, CDR1 is MNHNS and CDR2 is SASEGT. Between the trimmed V and J ends, which lost 2 bases and 3 bases, there was a span of 16 bases. The CDR3 covers 16 residues. The DNA for the CDR3 is TGTGCCAGCAGTGAAACTTTCAGGACTTCTTACTATGGCTACACCTTC. It specifies CASSETFRTSYYGYTF.

CDR3 protein: CASSGDLGETQYF. The CDR3 DNA is TGTGCCAGCAGTGGAGACCTTGGGGAGACCCAGTACTTC. The chain is built from TRBV12-3 or TRBV12-4 and TRBJ2-5; D is unresolved. This CDR3 region has 13 residues. V was shortened by 5 bases and J by 5 bases, with 12 bases between the two germline ends.

This clone has a single count. The genes are TRBV14 and TRBJ1-1; the match to TRBD1 covers 8 bases. Germline V CDR1 and CDR2: SGHDN, FVKESK. Trimming took 1 base from V and 1 from J; bases not matched to a gene: 5. The CDR3 covers 16 residues. The chain's CDR3 is CASSQAQGAGNTEAFF. For the CDR3, the DNA is TGTGCCAGCAGCCAAGCTCAGGGGGCAGGGAACACTGAAGCTTTCTTT. Looking up the rest from reference TRBV14 and TRBJ1-1 gives the full variable domain: EAGVTQFPSHSVIEKGQTVTLRCDPISGHDNLYWYRRVMGKEIKFLLHFVKESKQDESGMPNNRFLAERTGGTYSTLKVQPAELEDSGVYFCASSQAQGAGNTEAFFGQGTRLTVV.

This rearrangement joins TRBV4-1 to TRBJ1-1, with 9 bases matching TRBD1. Germline values: CDR1 MGHRA, CDR2 YSYEKL. The CDR3 contains 15 residues. Trimming removed 5 bases from V and 4 bases from J; junction bases left unmatched: 8. In DNA form, the CDR3 reads TGCGCCAGCAGCTCCCACAGGGGGCCAGGCACTGAAGCTTTCTTT. Protein sequence: CASSSHRGPGTEAFF.

This rearrangement joins TRBV28 to TRBJ2-5, with a possible D match to TRBD2 (5 bases). CDR3 length: 15 amino acids. Per germline, CDR1 MDHEN and CDR2 SYDVKM. V lost 7 bases and J 5 bases, leaving 20 bases between the germline ends. CDR3 sequence: CASTGNWLTSETQYF. CDR3 coding DNA: TGTGCCAGCACCGGGAACTGGTTAACTTCGGAGACCCAGTACTTC.

J is TRBJ2-4 and V is TRBV6-2 or TRBV6-3; TRBD2 might be the D (6 bases). Germline V gives CDR1 MNHEY, CDR2 SVGEGT. The CDR3 is 15 residues long. Trimming took 0 bases from V and 5 from J, leaving 11 bases between them. The CDR3 reads CASSYSPTRENIQYF. In nucleotides, the CDR3 is TGTGCCAGCAGTTACTCCCCGACTAGGGAAAACATTCAGTACTTC.

This sequence joins TRBV7-2 and TRBJ2-3; D call uncertain. Germline loops: CDR1 SGHTA, CDR2 FQGNSA. Trimming removed 3 bases at V and 4 bases at J, with 8 bases between. The CDR3 consists of 13 residues. CDR3 sequence reads: CASSFVISDTQYF. The CDR3 region has the DNA TGTGCCAGCAGCTTCGTAATTTCAGATACGCAGTATTTT.

The chain carries TRBV11-2 and TRBJ2-7; possibly TRBD2 for D (6 bases). The CDR3 runs to 14 residues. V was cut by 1 base and J by 7 bases, with 14 bases left in between. Germline V CDR1 and CDR2: SGHAT, FQNNGV. DNA for the CDR3: TGTGCCAGCAGCTTAGGGGCGGGGCTGGGGGAGCAGTACTTC. Translating it yields CASSLGAGLGEQYF.

This chain connects TRBV7-8 to TRBJ2-7; 7 bases line up with TRBD2. The CDR3 has 15 amino acids. The V gene end was trimmed by 7 bases and the J gene end by 2 bases; junction bases not matched to a gene: 11. Germline loops: CDR1 SGHVS, CDR2 FQNEAQ. CDR3 in amino acids: CASKLYGGETYEQYF. CDR3 DNA sequence: TGTGCCAGCAAGTTATATGGGGGGGAGACCTACGAGCAGTACTTC.

Only one count was recorded for this clone. The rearrangement links TRBV2 to TRBJ2-1; a possible D gene is TRBD1 (5 bases). V was cut by 3 bases and J by 0 bases, with 6 bases left in between. Germline V CDR1 and CDR2: SNHLY, FYNNEI. This CDR3 has 14 residues. The CDR3 DNA follows: TGTGCCAGCAGTGACAGGGACTCCTACAATGAGCAGTTCTTC. This sequence encodes CASSDRDSYNEQFF.

This clone was picked up a small number of times. The V gene is TRBV23-1, the J gene TRBJ2-7, with 9 bases fitting TRBD2. TRBV23-1 is an open reading frame whose function is uncertain. The junction had 4 bases not matched to a gene; V was cut back by 2 bases and J by 2 bases. The CDR3 loop spans 15 amino acids. The CDR3 bases are TGCGCCAGCAGTCAAGGACTAGCGCCCACCTACGAGCAGTACTTC. Protein product: CASSQGLAPTYEQYF.

This chain connects TRBV5-1 to TRBJ1-4; D is perhaps TRBD1 (6 bases). The CDR3 is made up of 16 amino acids. Germline CDR1 SGHRS, CDR2 YFSETQ. Trimming took off 2 bases at V and 1 base at J, with 12 bases between the two ends. In nucleotides, the CDR3 is TGCGCCAGCAGCTTTGGGGACACCCGAACTAATGAAAAACTGTTTTTT. It translates to CASSFGDTRTNEKLFF.

In the case of this clone: A read error may produce the germline difference seen at one junction end. The gene calls are TRBV7-9 and TRBJ2-7, with D perhaps matching TRBD1 (6 bases). This CDR3 contains 12 residues. Germline lookup yields CDR1 SEHNR and CDR2 FQNEAQ (reference sequence). The CDR3 DNA follows: TGTGCCAGCAGAGAACCGGCAGGGGTTGTTTCCTTC. Translated: CASREPAGVVSF.

This chain connects TRBV10-2 to TRBJ1-4, with D possibly TRBD1 on 6 matching bases. V gave up 9 bases and J gave up 8 bases, with 19 bases separating them. This CDR3 contains 14 residues. Germline-derived CDR1 and CDR2 are WSHSY and SAAADI. The CDR3 DNA reads as TGCGCCAGTAGAGATCGGGGGGCGGCGGAAAAACTGTTTTTT. Protein product: CASRDRGAAEKLFF.